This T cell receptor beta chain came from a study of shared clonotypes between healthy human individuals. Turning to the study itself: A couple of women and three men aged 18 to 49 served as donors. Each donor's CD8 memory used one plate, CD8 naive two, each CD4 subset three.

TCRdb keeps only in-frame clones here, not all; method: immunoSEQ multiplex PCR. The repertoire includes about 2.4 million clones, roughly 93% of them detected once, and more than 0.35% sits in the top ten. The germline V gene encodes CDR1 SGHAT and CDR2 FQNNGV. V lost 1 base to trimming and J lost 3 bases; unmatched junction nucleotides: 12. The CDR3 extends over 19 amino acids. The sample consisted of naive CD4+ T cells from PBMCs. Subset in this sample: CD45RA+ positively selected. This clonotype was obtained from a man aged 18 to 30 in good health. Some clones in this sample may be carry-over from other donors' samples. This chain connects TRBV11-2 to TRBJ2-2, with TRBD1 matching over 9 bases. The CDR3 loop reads CASSLVLTGGGQDTGELFF. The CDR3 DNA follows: TGTGCCAGCAGCTTAGTTCTGACAGGGGGTGGGCAAGACACCGGGGAGCTGTTTTTT.